This T cell receptor (beta chain) was identified in a study of beta chain features in type 1 diabetes listed by TCRdb under 2018. Background on the whole study: Patients and healthy donors did not differ in mean age, gender distribution, total cell number or subset yield. A total of some 100,000,000 sorted cells were examined across all samples, and the number of cells per subset was strongly correlated with RNA yield. Naive and central memory subsets were obtained from all 30 or so donors, but regulatory and stem cell-like memory subsets were isolated from only 8 patients and roughly eight healthy donors. In the study, TCRB repertoires of sorted circulating CD4+ T cell subsets from recently diagnosed type 1 diabetes patients were compared with those of matched healthy donors.

Each donor gave one peripheral blood draw, roughly 120 mL on average, collected into heparinised tubes. A BD FACSAria II was used to sort naive, central memory, regulatory and stem cell-like memory CD4+ T cells with a panel that included CD45RO, CCR7, CD25, CD127, CD95 and CD27. A purity above 98% was achieved for all sorted populations. PBMCs were separated immediately by Lymphoprep density gradient centrifugation and were stained directly, without being cultured. So that batch effects would be minimized, each experiment stained and sorted samples in pairs, pairing one healthy donor with one patient. The entire amount of isolated RNA was reverse transcribed using the High Capacity cDNA Reverse Transcription Kit, so the sequenced TCRB transcripts were expressed ones. Naive, central memory and regulatory T cell samples underwent deep immunoSEQ sequencing, averaging about 3.57 million total reads per sample. After sorted cells were lysed in RLT buffer, RNA was extracted with DNase-treated RNeasy Micro or Mini kits, with the choice depending on cell number. To prevent cross-contamination, each cell subset was processed individually, whereas patient and healthy donor samples were processed jointly. TCRB sequences were amplified from cDNA with the immunoSEQ multiplex PCR, producing 87-bp fragments spanning the CDR3 region. The amplicons were sequenced using the Illumina HiSeq platform. The published analysis was carried out like this. PCR bias was corrected computationally using synthetic template baselines, and reads within Hamming distance 2 were collapsed, with unmergeable singletons discarded. Reads were aligned against IMGT to assign V, D and J genes, CDR3 length and insertions or deletions at six rearrangement sites. Clonotype counts were normalized to sorted cell number within each subset before computing true diversity and Gini coefficients with the tcR R package. The overlap coefficient, calculated on TCRB nucleotide sequences, was used to measure repertoire sharing. The immuneACCESS repertoire file appears here via TCRdb, limited to in-frame rearrangements. These files lack a portion of the clones; in checked studies, under half of the deficit traces to unresolved V genes, and the cause of the others is not known. D and trimming were read from the DNA, whereas the V and J calls and clone size are those reported in that table. The sample yields about 160,000 clones; 7.5% to 10% were counted once. In total, the top ten clones hold around 2.5% of the sample.

Sequences ENHRY (CDR1) and SYGVKD (CDR2) are obtained from the germline V gene. V and J lose 0 bases and 3 bases, and a span of 5 bases separates them. The CDR3 starts with the cysteine, ends with the phenylalanine, and has 13 residues. Of all the DNA, just the CDR3 is kept, 39 bases in frame from base 1. Turning to this clone: Its antigen is not yet known. No much larger clone exists at a distance of one base, and base qualities are not known.

What the authors observed across the whole study: PCR may preferentially amplify shorter templates, but because patient and control samples were amplified and corrected together, any resulting skew would affect both groups equally. At VDJ recombination sites, patients with type 1 diabetes made fewer insertions and deleted more nucleotides, a pattern implying thymic rearrangement abnormalities. Only small numbers of individuals were included in the HLA sub-analyses, which left unresolved whether HLA type had any influence on TCRB rearrangement. Naive, central memory and regulatory TCRB repertoires appeared to be more similar among patients than among healthy donors. In all four CD4+ subsets, TCRB CDR3 length was moderately but significantly shorter in type 1 diabetes patients. Sequencing cDNA rather than genomic DNA could over-represent highly expressing activated cells, although activation and CD3 levels did not differ between groups.

The sequencing sample was made of central memory CD4+ T cells from blood. In this chain, TRBV10-3 is recombined with TRBJ1-2; a weak D assignment points to TRBD1 (5 bases agree). This TCR was sampled from a woman aged 18-35 years in good health. In nucleotide form, the sequence is TGTGCCATCAGTGAGTCCAGGGACTATGGCTACACCTTC. Its amino acids are CAISESRDYGYTF.